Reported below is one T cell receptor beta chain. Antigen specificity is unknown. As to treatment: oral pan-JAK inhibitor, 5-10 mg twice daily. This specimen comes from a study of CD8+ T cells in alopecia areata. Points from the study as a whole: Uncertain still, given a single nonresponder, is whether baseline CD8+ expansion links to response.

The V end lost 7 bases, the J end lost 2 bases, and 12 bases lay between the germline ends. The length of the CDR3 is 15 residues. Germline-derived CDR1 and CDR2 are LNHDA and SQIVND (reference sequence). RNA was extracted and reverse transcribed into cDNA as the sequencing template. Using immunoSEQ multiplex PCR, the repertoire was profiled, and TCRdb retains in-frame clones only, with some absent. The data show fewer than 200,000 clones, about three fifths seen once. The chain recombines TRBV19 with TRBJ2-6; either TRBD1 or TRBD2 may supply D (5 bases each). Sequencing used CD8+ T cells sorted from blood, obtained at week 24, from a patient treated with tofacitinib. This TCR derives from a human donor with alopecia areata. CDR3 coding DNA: TGTGCCAGTACATCGCAGGGACCTGGGGCCAACGTCCTGACTTTC. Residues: CASTSQGPGANVLTF.